This entry is about one T cell receptor beta chain. Its antigen is currently unknown. This specimen belongs to a study of cytomegalovirus exposure and HLA in healthy donors. This CDR3 contains 16 residues. The germline V gene has CDR1 SNHLY and CDR2 FYNNEI. The junction had 7 bases not matched to a gene; V was cut back by 4 bases and J by 3 bases. The primer mix had 60 Vbeta and 13 Jbeta primers. TCRdb keeps only in-frame clones here, not all; method: immunoSEQ multiplex PCR. This table has roughly 150,000 clones, approximately 82% appearing once. Findings and caveats of the study: A few chains linked to CMV were shown in vitro to be specific for CMV antigens. TCR beta chains numbering some 160 were designated cytomegalovirus-associated.

Sequenced input: PBMCs. The chain combines TRBV2 with TRBJ1-4; 8 bases agree with TRBD1. The sequence derives from a male donor in good health and CMV-seropositive. CDR3: CASSVSGGLANEKLFF. DNA of the CDR3: TGTGCCAGCAGTGTTTCAGGGGGCTTAGCTAATGAAAAACTGTTTTTT.